These 13 T cell receptor beta chains share one sample of origin, sequenced in a study of T cell repertoires in cytomegalovirus infection. Each CDR3 protein gets one entry after TCRdb re-called the reads with MiXCR. The table includes a few hundred thousand distinct CDR3 sequences, about 25% detected once. Material: PBMCs. The source of these receptors is a human donor in good health (CMV status not recorded). Some clones in this sample may be carry-over from other donors' samples.

The table lists this clonotype with many counts. The V gene is TRBV7-2, the J gene TRBJ1-5; D is unclear. CDR1 is SGHTA, CDR2 FQGNSA, per germline. Trimming left V 0 bases short and J 0 bases short, with 6 bases between. The CDR3 length is 15 residues. CDR3 sequence: CASSLARGSNQPQHF. The DNA for the CDR3 is TGTGCCAGCAGCTTAGCGCGGGGTAGCAATCAGCCCCAGCATTTT.

The chain carries TRBV24-1 and TRBJ2-5; D might be TRBD1 or TRBD2, each matching 5 bases. Germline CDR1 is KGHDR and CDR2 is SFDVKD. CDR3 length: 14 residues. V was cut by 5 bases and J by 2 bases, with 11 bases left in between. The CDR3 loop reads CATSALGEQETQYF. In DNA form, the CDR3 reads TGTGCCACCAGTGCATTGGGGGAACAAGAGACCCAGTACTTC.

There are a few counts of this clonotype. The gene calls are TRBV6-5 and TRBJ1-2; the D is unclear. CDR3 size: 13 residues. Germline CDR1 reads MNHEY; CDR2 reads SVGAGI. V dropped 6 bases and J dropped 1 base, with 9 bases sitting between them. The CDR3 bases are TGTGCCAGCAGCGGAAATCTTAACTATGGCTACACCTTC. Protein sequence: CASSGNLNYGYTF.

The chain links TRBV5-1 to TRBJ2-5; the D gene is possibly TRBD2 (5 bases). Per the germline V gene, CDR1 is SGHRS and CDR2 is YFSETQ. V was pared by 7 bases and J by 2 bases, with 9 bases between. There are 12 residues in the CDR3. The CDR3 protein is CASREQQETQYF. Written as DNA, the CDR3 is TGCGCCAGCCGGGAACAACAAGAGACCCAGTACTTC.

The chain is built from TRBV19 and TRBJ2-1; 9 nucleotides agree with TRBD2. CDR3 length: 17 amino acids. With V trimmed by 1 base and J by 5 bases, 9 bases remained unmatched. Germline CDR1 and CDR2: LNHDA and SQIVND (reference sequence). DNA of the CDR3: TGTGCCAGTAGTATAGTGGAGGCGGGAGGGCCCGACAATGAGCAGTTCTTC. This codes for CASSIVEAGGPDNEQFF.

The sample holds many counts of this clonotype. This rearrangement joins TRBV11-2 to TRBJ1-1; D perhaps matches TRBD1 (6 bases). Germline V gene lookup returns CDR1 SGHAT and CDR2 FQNNGV. The CDR3 loop spans 16 amino acids. Trimming removed 5 bases at V and 3 bases at J, with 19 bases between. The CDR3 nucleotides are TGTGCCAGCAGCCCGATCAACAGGGAGAGACACACTGAAGCTTTCTTT. It encodes CASSPINRERHTEAFF.

There are a few counts of this clonotype. The chain is built from TRBV7-9 and TRBJ2-5; D is unresolved. CDR1 is SEHNR and CDR2 is FQNEAQ in the germline V gene (reference sequence). CDR3 length: 14 amino acids. V lost 3 bases and J lost 1, with 9 bases in between. The DNA for the CDR3 is TGTGCCAGCAGCTTTCTCAGCACCCAAGAGACCCAGTACTTC. Protein sequence: CASSFLSTQETQYF.

The chain uses TRBV4-3 and TRBJ2-1; D not resolved. The CDR3 consists of 15 residues. V lost 0 bases and J lost 9, with 15 bases in between. Germline values: CDR1 LGHNA, CDR2 YSLEER. The CDR3 is CASSQDRGPHIEQFF. Written as DNA, the CDR3 is TGCGCCAGCAGCCAAGATCGCGGTCCCCACATTGAGCAGTTCTTC.

In its sample, this clonotype was seen a few times. The chain carries TRBV11-3 and TRBJ2-7; TRBD2 aligns across 13 bases. From germline, CDR1 is SGHNT and CDR2 YENEEA. V gave up 4 bases and J gave up 3 bases; unmatched junction bases: 3. The CDR3 has 15 amino acids. The CDR3 region is CASSWGTSGIYEQYV. Written as DNA, the CDR3 is TGTGCCAGCAGCTGGGGGACTAGCGGGATCTACGAGCAGTACGTC.

V gene TRBV28 combines with J gene TRBJ2-7; a weak D match, TRBD2 (7 bases). Germline V gives CDR1 MDHEN, CDR2 SYDVKM. CDR3 length: 16 amino acids. V lost 3 bases and J 7 bases, leaving 22 bases between the germline ends. The CDR3 DNA follows: TGTGCCAGCAGTTTCGACGCTCAGGGGCTAGCGGATGAGCAGTACTTC. This translates into CASSFDAQGLADEQYF.

The table lists this clonotype with a few counts. This rearrangement joins TRBV28 to TRBJ2-7, with a possible D match to TRBD1 (7 bases). Germline CDR1 is MDHEN and CDR2 is SYDVKM. V dropped 4 bases and J dropped 6 bases, with 16 bases sitting between them. The CDR3 has 14 amino acids. CDR3 DNA: TGTGCCAGCAGTTACTCCGCGGGACAGTCCGAGCAGTACTTC. It yields the protein CASSYSAGQSEQYF.

A few counts support this clonotype. The chain couples TRBV6-5 to TRBJ1-3; TRBD1 matches at 11 bases. Trimming cost V 6 bases and J 2 bases; bases outside gene matches: 6. The CDR3 is made up of 16 amino acids. CDR1 is MNHEY and CDR2 is SVGAGI in the germline V gene. CDR3 nucleotide sequence: TGTGCCAGCAGCGCCGGGACAGGGGGAACTGGAAACACCATATATTTT. This codes for CASSAGTGGTGNTIYF.

This sequence joins TRBV7-9 and TRBJ2-5, with D hard to call. Germline V gene sequence: CDR1 SEHNR, CDR2 FQNEAQ (reference sequence). This CDR3 region has 14 residues. Trimming shortened V by 5 bases and J by 1 base, and 11 bases separated the two germline ends. This CDR3 is CASSATASQETQYF. The DNA for the CDR3 is TGTGCCAGCAGCGCCACAGCCAGCCAAGAGACCCAGTACTTC.